The 30 T cell receptor beta chains below come from one sample, sequenced in a study of shared clonotypes between healthy human individuals. CD45RO negativity and positive selection for CCR7 defined naive CD8 cells, a population that excluded terminally differentiated effector memory CD45RA+ cells. Produced via immunoSEQ multiplex PCR; TCRdb's table is partial and in-frame only. The repertoire holds approximately 740,000 clones, with roughly 92% as singletons. The material sequenced was naive CD8+ T cells sorted from blood. These receptors came from a young man in good health.

This clone was observed at least ten times. The V and J genes are TRBV6-5 and TRBJ2-7; D ambiguous. V was cut by 5 bases and J by 0 bases, with 8 bases left in between. Germline loops: CDR1 MNHEY, CDR2 SVGAGI. The CDR3 runs 13 residues. The CDR3 loop is CASSATDSYEQYF. As DNA, the CDR3 is TGTGCCAGCAGTGCGACGGACTCCTACGAGCAGTACTTC.

This rearrangement joins TRBV19 to TRBJ2-5; 7 nucleotides agree with TRBD2. The CDR3 extends over 13 amino acids. Trimming took 6 bases from V and 5 from J; bases not matched to a gene: 6. CDR1 and CDR2 from the germline V gene are LNHDA and SQIVND (reference sequence). The CDR3 coding sequence is TGTGCCAGTAGCGAGGAGGGAGGGGAGACCCAGTACTTC. Protein sequence: CASSEEGGETQYF.

About this clone itself: A clone one base away is much larger, so this may be a read error. V and J are TRBV5-1 and TRBJ2-7, with D possibly being TRBD2 (7 bases). Between the trimmed V and J ends, which lost 4 bases and 7 bases, there was a span of 21 bases. The CDR3 runs 15 residues. Germline CDR1 and CDR2: SGHRS and YFSETQ. This CDR3 reads CASSGGRGRSREQYF. The CDR3 DNA follows: TGCGCCAGCAGCGGGGGGAGGGGGAGAAGTAGGGAGCAGTACTTC.

The chain joins TRBV7-2 to TRBJ2-5; tentatively, D is TRBD1 (6 bases). The CDR3 is 14 residues long. The ends were cut back, 4 bases at V and 5 bases at J, with 14 bases in the middle. Germline-derived CDR1 and CDR2 are SGHTA and FQGNSA. The CDR3 DNA reads as TGTGCCAGCAGCTCAGGGGCCTCTCGGGAGACCCAGTACTTC. Translating it yields CASSSGASRETQYF.

V is TRBV7-9 and J is TRBJ2-7; no clear D gene. This CDR3 region has 16 residues. Germline V lookup: CDR1 SEHNR, CDR2 FQNEAQ (reference sequence). V lost 4 bases to trimming and J lost 3 bases, with 19 bases between them. The CDR3 here is CASSSMAGSSYYEQYF. CDR3 nucleotide sequence: TGTGCCAGCAGCTCCATGGCTGGGTCAAGTTACTACGAGCAGTACTTC.

The J gene is TRBJ2-1, the V gene TRBV5-1; no reliable D call. V lost 1 base, J lost 5 bases, and 16 bases lay in between. CDR1 is SGHRS and CDR2 is YFSETQ in the germline V gene. This CDR3 is built from 16 residues. CDR3 region: CASSLYHQVLDNEQFF. Written as DNA, the CDR3 is TGCGCCAGCAGCTTGTATCACCAGGTTCTCGACAATGAGCAGTTCTTC.

The V call is TRBV23-1, the J call TRBJ2-7; 7 bases map to TRBD1. TRBV23-1 is classed as an ORF, of uncertain function. The J segment lost 3 bases and the V segment lost 1 base, leaving 6 bases of the junction unmatched. The CDR3 length is 15 residues. The CDR3, as DNA: TGCGCCAGCAGTCAATTTCTCCAGGGGGTCTACGAGCAGTACTTC. Encoded protein: CASSQFLQGVYEQYF.

The V and J genes are TRBV1 and TRBJ2-5; the table assigns TRBD2, which was not confirmed against the DNA. TRBV1 is a pseudogene segment. CDR3 length: 14 residues. In nucleotides, the CDR3 is TGCACCAGCAGCCCCATTCGGTACCAAGAGACCCAGTACTTC. As protein: CTSSPIRYQETQYF.

This clone has only a few counts. The chain carries TRBV2 and TRBJ2-1; TRBD2 might be the D (6 bases). In germline, CDR1 is SNHLY, CDR2 FYNNEI. This CDR3 contains 13 residues. V lost 8 bases to trimming and J lost 7 bases, with 15 bases between them. The CDR3 here is CASPGLPANEQFF. The DNA for the CDR3 is TGTGCCAGCCCGGGACTCCCTGCGAATGAGCAGTTCTTC.

The rearrangement uses TRBV11-3 and TRBJ2-1; possible D gene TRBD2, 5 bases. Germline assignment: CDR1 SGHNT and CDR2 YENEEA. With 0 bases removed from V and 0 bases from J, the gap between germline ends came to 15 bases. CDR3 length equals 18 residues. The CDR3 coding sequence is TGTGCCAGCAGCTTAGATCTAGGAAGTGGGAGCTCCTACAATGAGCAGTTCTTC. Its translation is CASSLDLGSGSSYNEQFF.

The V gene is TRBV15, the J gene TRBJ2-1, with 9 bases that match TRBD2. CDR1 LNHNV and CDR2 YYDKDF come from the germline V gene (reference sequence). The CDR3 loop spans 14 amino acids. J lost 10 bases, V lost 5 bases, and 9 bases had no gene match. CDR3 region: CATSWAGGTEEQFF. The DNA of the CDR3 is TGTGCCACCAGCTGGGCGGGAGGGACAGAAGAGCAGTTCTTC.

This rearrangement joins TRBV27 to TRBJ1-1; unclear D gene. Trimming removed 8 bases at V and 0 bases at J, with 13 bases between. Germline assignment: CDR1 MNHEY and CDR2 SMNVEV (reference sequence). CDR3 length: 14 amino acids. The CDR3 sequence: CASQTANLNTEAFF. The CDR3, as DNA: TGTGCCAGCCAAACCGCGAATTTGAACACTGAAGCTTTCTTT.

The chain is built from TRBV4-1 and TRBJ2-1; 9 bases are a match to TRBD2. The trim removed 3 bases at V and 3 bases at J, leaving 9 bases unmatched. The CDR3 consists of 17 residues. Germline V gene sequence: CDR1 MGHRA, CDR2 YSYEKL. Written as DNA, the CDR3 is TGCGCCAGCAGCCACGCCCCTTGGACTAGCGACTACAATGAGCAGTTCTTC. Protein sequence: CASSHAPWTSDYNEQFF.

The chain combines TRBV9 with TRBJ1-4; D is undetermined. The V and J ends lost 2 bases and 4 bases respectively, with 6 bases between them. Germline CDR1 is SGDLS and CDR2 is YYNGEE. The CDR3 has 13 residues. The DNA of the CDR3 is TGTGCCAGCAGCGTGGGCATTAATGAAAAACTGTTTTTT. Encoded protein: CASSVGINEKLFF. The full variable domain, in which reference TRBV9 and TRBJ1-4 provide the parts outside the CDR3, is DSGVTQTPKHLITATGQRVTLRCSPRSGDLSVYWYQQSLDQGLQFLIQYYNGEERAKGNILERFSAQQFPDLHSELNLSSLELGDSALYFCASSVGINEKLFFGSGTQLSVL.

The chain links TRBV21-1 to TRBJ2-5; TRBD1 is the table's D call, not checked against the DNA. TRBV21-1 is assigned pseudogene status. This CDR3 contains 15 residues. CDR3 in amino acids: CASSKAGDSQETQYF. CDR3 bases: TGTGCCAGCAGCAAAGCCGGGGACAGCCAAGAGACCCAGTACTTC.

The chain links TRBV29-1 to TRBJ2-5, with 10 positions matching TRBD2. The junction had 10 bases not matched to a gene; V was cut back by 4 bases and J by 5 bases. CDR3 length equals 15 residues. CDR1 and CDR2 from the germline V gene are SQVTM and ANQGSEA. The CDR3: CSVGGAGGLGETQYF. For the CDR3, the DNA is TGCAGCGTTGGTGGAGCGGGAGGGCTCGGGGAGACCCAGTACTTC. The full variable domain, completed using reference TRBV29-1 and TRBJ2-5, is SAVISQKPSRDICQRGTSLTIQCQVDSQVTMMFWYRQQPGQSLTLIATANQGSEATYESGFVIDKFPISRPNLTFSTLTVSNMSPEDSSIYLCSVGGAGGLGETQYFGPGTRLLVL.

V is TRBV7-2 and J is TRBJ1-2, with TRBD1 as a possible D gene (6 bases). The CDR3 has 13 amino acids. The V and J ends lost 5 bases and 4 bases respectively, with 11 bases between them. The V gene's germline CDR1 is SGHTA and CDR2 FQGNSA. CDR3 nucleotides: TGTGCCAGCAGCACCGGACAGATCTATGGCTACACCTTC. Its protein product is CASSTGQIYGYTF.

J is TRBJ2-5 and V is TRBV29-1, with 8 nucleotides matching TRBD2. There are 13 residues in the CDR3. J was trimmed by 2 bases and V by 4 bases; bases with no gene match: 3. CDR1 is SQVTM, CDR2 ANQGSEA, per germline. The chain's CDR3 is CSVAGGDQETQYF. DNA for the CDR3: TGCAGCGTTGCGGGAGGGGATCAAGAGACCCAGTACTTC.

The V and J genes are TRBV5-8 and TRBJ1-5, with unresolved D. This CDR3 is built from 15 residues. The ends were cut back, 4 bases at V and 4 bases at J, with 15 bases in the middle. In germline, CDR1 is SGHTS, CDR2 YDEGEE. CDR3 sequence reads: CASSAYVTTNQPQHF. The CDR3 nucleotides read TGTGCCAGCAGCGCCTATGTTACGACAAATCAGCCCCAGCATTTT.

V is TRBV30 and J is TRBJ2-7; either TRBD1 or TRBD2 may supply D (5 bases each). This CDR3 contains 13 residues. Germline CDR1 reads GTSNPN; CDR2 reads SVGIG (reference sequence). The ends were cut back, 4 bases at V and 2 bases at J, with 12 bases in the middle. CDR3 region: CAWKPWGTYEQYF. The CDR3 bases are TGTGCCTGGAAGCCGTGGGGGACCTACGAGCAGTACTTC.

This clone was found once. Other DNA sequences of this sample code for an identical CDR3. The chain links TRBV7-9 to TRBJ2-7; TRBD1 agrees at 7 bases. Germline V lookup: CDR1 SEHNR, CDR2 FQNEAQ (reference sequence). After removal of 1 base from V and 3 bases from J, the junction contained 3 bases not matched to a gene. This CDR3 has 14 amino acids. The CDR3 is CASSLGAGGYEQYF. Written as DNA, the CDR3 is TGTGCCAGCAGCTTAGGGGCAGGGGGCTACGAGCAGTACTTC.

The chain recombines TRBV7-9 with TRBJ1-2, with a tentative D call TRBD1 (6 bases). The length of the CDR3 is 13 residues. The V end was cut by 5 bases, the J end by 7 bases, with 14 bases between. Germline V gene lookup returns CDR1 SEHNR and CDR2 FQNEAQ (reference sequence). CDR3 sequence: CASSHGQRLGYTF. The CDR3 coding sequence is TGTGCCAGCAGCCACGGACAGCGGCTTGGCTACACCTTC.

The J gene is TRBJ2-7, the V gene TRBV10-2; possible D gene TRBD2, 5 bases. This CDR3 has 12 residues. Trimming removed 4 bases from V and 4 bases from J, with 8 bases in between. Per germline, CDR1 WSHSY and CDR2 SAAADI. This chain's CDR3 is CASSVERYEQYF. CDR3 nucleotide sequence: TGCGCCAGCAGTGTGGAGCGGTACGAGCAGTACTTC.

The rearrangement links TRBV7-6 to TRBJ2-1; D ambiguous. CDR3 length: 11 residues. Germline lookup yields CDR1 SGHVS and CDR2 FNYEAQ. V dropped 2 bases and J dropped 9 bases, with 5 bases sitting between them. CDR3 residues: CASSLSGEQFF. CDR3 sequence (DNA): TGTGCCAGCAGCTTATCTGGTGAGCAGTTCTTC.

The rearrangement joins TRBV6-5 to TRBJ2-7, with 7 bases lining up with TRBD1. The CDR3 length is 14 residues. Germline loops: CDR1 MNHEY, CDR2 SVGAGI. V was pared by 6 bases and J by 4 bases, with 9 bases of the junction left unmatched. The CDR3 DNA follows: TGTGCCAGCAGACCCGGGACAGCCTTTTACGAGCAGTACTTC. Its translation: CASRPGTAFYEQYF.

This chain joins TRBV7-9 and TRBJ2-7, with 11 positions matching TRBD2. This CDR3 has 17 amino acids. After removal of 5 bases from V and 0 bases from J, the junction contained 9 bases not matched to a gene. Per the germline V gene, CDR1 is SEHNR and CDR2 is FQNEAQ (reference sequence). CDR3 sequence: CASSPRGLAGHSYEQYF. CDR3 DNA sequence: TGTGCCAGCAGCCCGAGAGGACTAGCGGGTCACTCCTACGAGCAGTACTTC. Drawing the rest from reference TRBV7-9 and TRBJ2-7, the complete variable domain is DTGVSQNPRHKITKRGQNVTFRCDPISEHNRLYWYRQTLGQGPEFLTYFQNEAQLEKSRLLSDRFSAERPKGSFSTLEIQRTEQGDSAMYLCASSPRGLAGHSYEQYFGPGTRLTVT.

CDR3 sequence reads: CAISESSPTEYSYEQYF. In DNA, the CDR3 is TGTGCCATCAGTGAGTCGTCCCCGACAGAGTACTCCTACGAGCAGTACTTC. The chain recombines TRBV10-3 with TRBJ2-7; a possible D gene is TRBD1 (5 bases). Trimming shortened V by 0 bases and J by 0 bases, and 15 bases separated the two germline ends. This CDR3 is built from 17 residues. Germline V CDR1 and CDR2: ENHRY, SYGVKD.

The rearrangement links TRBV28 to TRBJ1-5, with 8 bases fitting TRBD1. Trimming at V came to 6 bases and at J to 1 base, leaving 2 bases not matched to a gene. CDR1 and CDR2 from the germline V gene are MDHEN and SYDVKM. The CDR3 has 14 amino acids. CDR3 residues: CASRTGVSNQPQHF. The CDR3 region has the DNA TGTGCCAGCAGGACAGGGGTGAGCAATCAGCCCCAGCATTTT.

J is TRBJ1-2 and V is TRBV9, with 7 bases fitting TRBD1. The V segment lost 1 base and the J segment 6 bases; nucleotides outside the gene matches: 6. Germline-derived CDR1 and CDR2 are SGDLS and YYNGEE. This CDR3 is 14 amino acids long. The CDR3 bases are TGTGCCAGCAGCGTAACTGACAGGGCGAATGGCTACACCTTC. Its translation: CASSVTDRANGYTF.

The chain joins TRBV27 to TRBJ2-6; D is unresolved. V was pared by 2 bases and J by 0 bases, with 8 bases between. Germline V gene data show CDR1 as MNHEY and CDR2 as SMNVEV (reference sequence). CDR3 length equals 16 residues. The CDR3 loop reads CASSLGLSSGANVLTF. The CDR3 coding sequence is TGTGCCAGCAGTTTAGGGTTGAGCTCTGGGGCCAACGTCCTGACTTTC.